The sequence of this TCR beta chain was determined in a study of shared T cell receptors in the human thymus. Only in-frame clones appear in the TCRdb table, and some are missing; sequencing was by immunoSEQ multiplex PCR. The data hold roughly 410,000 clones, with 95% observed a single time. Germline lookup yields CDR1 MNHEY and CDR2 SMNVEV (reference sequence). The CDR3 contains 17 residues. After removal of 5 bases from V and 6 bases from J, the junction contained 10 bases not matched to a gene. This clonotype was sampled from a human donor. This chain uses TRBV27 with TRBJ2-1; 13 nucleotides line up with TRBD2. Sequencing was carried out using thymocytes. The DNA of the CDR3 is TGTGCCAGCAGTCACCCCCCGGGACTAGCGGGACGCAATGAGCAGTTCTTC. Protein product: CASSHPPGLAGRNEQFF.